Below, 27 T cell receptor beta chains from the same sample are listed, as sequenced in a study of Graves' ophthalmopathy and Graves' hyperthyroidism. As the template, RNA transcripts were used to amplify TCR beta CDR3 regions. Following a first-round RT-PCR that used HTBI primers, a second-round multiplex PCR was carried out. TCRdb independently ran MiXCR on the multiplex PCR reads; one entry per CDR3 protein. The table includes 240,000 or so distinct CDR3 sequences, around 50% detected once. Material: peripheral blood. The source of these receptors is an adult man with Graves' ophthalmopathy.

In DNA, the CDR3 is TGCGCCAGCAGTCCAACTGGGACTAGCGGGGACCACGAGCAGTACTTC. Its protein is CASSPTGTSGDHEQYF. This rearrangement joins TRBV5-1 to TRBJ2-7; 13 bases line up with TRBD2. CDR3 length: 16 amino acids. Germline V gives CDR1 SGHRS, CDR2 YFSETQ. V gave up 5 bases and J gave up 5 bases; unmatched junction bases: 10.

The J gene is TRBJ1-2, the V gene TRBV12-3 or TRBV12-4; TRBD1 agrees at 7 bases. The CDR3 totals 15 residues. V shed 7 bases and J 5 bases; nucleotides not matched to a gene: 13. CDR3 sequence reads: CASNKGAGLSYGYTF. The CDR3 DNA follows: TGTGCCAGCAACAAGGGGGCAGGGTTGAGTTATGGCTACACCTTC.

The rearrangement links TRBV9 to TRBJ1-6, with 8 bases that match TRBD1. V shed 2 bases, J shed 7 bases, and the junction held 5 bases outside the gene matches. Germline values: CDR1 SGDLS, CDR2 YYNGEE. This CDR3 is 15 amino acids long. This CDR3 is CASSVGQGGNSPLHF. Written as DNA, the CDR3 is TGTGCCAGCAGCGTCGGACAGGGAGGAAATTCACCCCTCCACTTT.

CDR3 in amino acids: CAISGESNQPQHF. CDR3 DNA sequence: TGTGCCATCAGTGGGGAGAGCAATCAGCCCCAGCATTTT. V and J are TRBV10-3 and TRBJ1-5; D gene ambiguous. The CDR3 has 13 amino acids. Between the trimmed V and J ends, which lost 4 bases and 1 base, there was a span of 5 bases. The germline V gene encodes CDR1 ENHRY and CDR2 SYGVKD.

This clonotype has a handful of counts. The V gene is TRBV9, the J gene TRBJ2-5; 8 positions match TRBD2. There are 10 residues in the CDR3. CDR1 is SGDLS, CDR2 YYNGEE, per germline. The J segment lost 10 bases and the V segment lost 10 bases, leaving 6 bases of the junction unmatched. The CDR3 region is CAREGRSQYF. CDR3 coding DNA: TGTGCCCGGGAGGGCCGGAGCCAGTACTTC.

V gene TRBV10-3 combines with J gene TRBJ2-7; tentatively, D is TRBD1 (6 bases). The CDR3 length is 15 residues. Trimming took off 10 bases at V and 1 base at J, with 20 bases between the two ends. Germline V gene data show CDR1 as ENHRY and CDR2 as SYGVKD. The CDR3 sequence is CASSAYREGSYEQYF. CDR3 nucleotide sequence: TGTGCCAGCTCAGCTTACAGGGAAGGATCCTACGAGCAGTACTTC.

The chain recombines TRBV12-3 or TRBV12-4 with TRBJ2-5; TRBD1 aligns across 8 bases. There are 15 residues in the CDR3. V shed 5 bases and J 5 bases; nucleotides not matched to a gene: 10. CDR3 in amino acids: CASSPRTGPRETQYF. CDR3 coding DNA: TGTGCCAGCAGTCCCAGGACAGGGCCCCGGGAGACCCAGTACTTC.

This chain joins TRBV4-3 and TRBJ1-2, with D maybe TRBD1 (5 bases). In germline, CDR1 is LGHNA, CDR2 YSLEER. Trimming left V 3 bases short and J 5 bases short, with 13 bases between. The CDR3 sequence is 14 residues long. CDR3 DNA: TGCGCCAGCAGCCAGGACAATGAGGGGTATGGCTACACCTTC. This codes for CASSQDNEGYGYTF.

The chain employs TRBV15 and TRBJ2-1, with 10 bases matching TRBD1. V lost 1 base and J lost 4; bases outside the gene matches: 4. In germline, CDR1 is LNHNV, CDR2 YYDKDF (reference sequence). The CDR3 contains 16 residues. The CDR3 protein is CATSRAGDRGYNEQFF. The DNA for the CDR3 is TGTGCCACCAGCAGAGCTGGGGACAGGGGTTACAATGAGCAGTTCTTC.

This clonotype was found many times. The chain couples TRBV10-3 to TRBJ2-7; D not certain. CDR3 length equals 11 residues. V was cut by 4 bases and J by 3 bases, with 4 bases left in between. Germline CDR1 reads ENHRY; CDR2 reads SYGVKD. The CDR3 coding sequence is TGTGCCATCAGTGTGTACTACGAGCAGTACTTC. Its translation: CAISVYYEQYF.

This chain uses TRBV3-1 with TRBJ1-2, with D possibly being TRBD1 (5 bases). Trimming removed 1 base from V and 4 bases from J, with 13 bases in between. Germline V gene sequence: CDR1 LGHDT, CDR2 YNNKEL (reference sequence). The CDR3 loop spans 15 amino acids. CDR3 DNA sequence: TGTGCCAGCAGCCAAGGGGGGGTGACTGGCTATGGCTACACCTTC. The encoded protein is CASSQGGVTGYGYTF.

This clonotype was counted only a few times. The chain combines TRBV7-3 with TRBJ2-7, with TRBD2 identical over 9 bases. The CDR3 sequence is 15 residues long. The V segment lost 5 bases and the J segment 5 bases; nucleotides outside the gene matches: 10. The V gene's germline CDR1 is SGHTA and CDR2 FQGTGA. The CDR3: CASSPYHSGRDEQYF. In DNA, the CDR3 is TGTGCCAGCAGCCCGTATCATAGCGGGAGAGACGAGCAGTACTTC.

The chain carries TRBV19 and TRBJ2-2, with D tentatively TRBD1 (6 bases). The CDR3 consists of 13 residues. The germline V and J ends were trimmed by 10 bases and 1 base, with 10 bases remaining between them. Germline CDR1 LNHDA, CDR2 SQIVND (reference sequence). The CDR3 coding sequence is TGTGCCACCCAGGGACAGAACACCGGGGAGCTGTTTTTT. Encoded protein: CATQGQNTGELFF. The whole variable domain, filled in from reference TRBV19 and TRBJ2-2, reads DGGITQSPKYLFRKEGQNVTLSCEQNLNHDAMYWYRQDPGQGLRLIYYSQIVNDFQKGDIAEGYSVSREKKESFPLTVTSAQKNPTAFYLCATQGQNTGELFFGEGSRLTVL.

This clonotype was detected ten times or more. This chain joins TRBV9 and TRBJ1-6; 7 bases agree with TRBD1. V dropped 4 bases and J dropped 9; count of bases not matched to a gene: 7. The CDR3 totals 14 residues. Looked up from germline, CDR1 is SGDLS and CDR2 is YYNGEE. CDR3 residues: CASSPRQGSSPLHF. DNA for the CDR3: TGTGCCAGCAGCCCTCGACAGGGATCTTCACCCCTCCACTTT.

The sample holds a few counts of this clonotype. The genes are TRBV6-1 and TRBJ1-1; the D gene is possibly TRBD1 (6 bases). Trimming took off 5 bases at V and 1 base at J, with 11 bases between the two ends. Germline loops: CDR1 MNHNS, CDR2 SASEGT. The CDR3 runs 14 residues. CDR3 coding DNA: TGTGCCAGCAGTAACGACAGGACGAACACTGAAGCTTTCTTT. Its protein product is CASSNDRTNTEAFF.

The chain uses TRBV29-1 and TRBJ1-2, with D tentatively TRBD1 (6 bases). Germline V lookup: CDR1 SQVTM, CDR2 ANQGSEA. This CDR3 is built from 13 residues. Trimming cost V 4 bases and J 5 bases, with 14 bases left between them. CDR3 amino acids: CSVVLQGDYGYTF. For the CDR3, the DNA is TGCAGCGTTGTGTTACAGGGAGATTATGGCTACACCTTC.

V gene TRBV7-8 combines with J gene TRBJ2-2, with 7 bases matching TRBD2. The CDR3 has 16 residues. The trim removed 5 bases at V and 4 bases at J, leaving 10 bases unmatched. Germline-derived CDR1 and CDR2 are SGHVS and FQNEAQ. CDR3 sequence: CASSLAIAGSTGELFF. CDR3 coding DNA: TGTGCCAGCAGCCTGGCGATAGCGGGTAGCACCGGGGAGCTGTTTTTT.

V is TRBV4-1 and J is TRBJ1-1, with 8 bases matching TRBD1. Germline values: CDR1 MGHRA, CDR2 YSYEKL. V was clipped by 3 bases and J by 4 bases; unmatched bases: 7. CDR3 length equals 15 residues. The CDR3 nucleotides are TGCGCCAGCAGCCAGGTCAGACAGGGGCGCACTGAAGCTTTCTTT. Its protein product is CASSQVRQGRTEAFF.

Concerning this clonotype itself: The junction does not match germline at one end; this may be a read error. V usage is TRBV20-1 and J usage is TRBJ1-2, with D perhaps TRBD1 (6 bases). This CDR3 is 15 amino acids long. The germline gives CDR1 DFQATT, CDR2 SNEGSKA (reference sequence). The CDR3 DNA reads TGCAGTGCTAGAGGGACAGTACTTCATAACTACGGCTACACCTTC. Protein sequence: CSARGTVLHNYGYTF.

Regarding this clonotype: Germline and junction disagree at one end, which may indicate a read error. The V gene is TRBV10-3, the J gene TRBJ2-5, with D tentatively TRBD2 (6 bases). The CDR3 contains 15 residues. CDR1 and CDR2 (germline): ENHRY, SYGVKD. CDR3 DNA sequence: TGTGCCATCAGTGACCTCGAGGGAGGTCAAGGGACCCAGTACTTC. It yields the protein CAISDLEGGQGTQYF.

This clonotype was observed a handful of times. V gene TRBV7-9 combines with J gene TRBJ2-7; weak D call: TRBD1 (6 bases). This CDR3 has 13 residues. Germline CDR1 reads SEHNR; CDR2 reads FQNEAQ (reference sequence). V gave up 8 bases and J gave up 5 bases, with 16 bases separating them. The CDR3 spells CASGYRERNEQYF. The CDR3 DNA reads as TGTGCCAGCGGTTACAGGGAGAGAAACGAGCAGTACTTC.

The chain recombines TRBV24-1 with TRBJ2-2; D is perhaps TRBD2 (5 bases). V lost 0 bases to trimming and J lost 4 bases, with 14 bases between them. There are 17 residues in the CDR3. Germline V gene data show CDR1 as KGHDR and CDR2 as SFDVKD. DNA for the CDR3: TGTGCCACCAGTGATTTGCGGGGTGCCCGGGCCACCGGGGAGCTGTTTTTT. Protein: CATSDLRGARATGELFF.

This clonotype was seen a single time. The chain is built from TRBV2 and TRBJ2-2; 12 bases match TRBD1. Germline V gene data show CDR1 as SNHLY and CDR2 as FYNNEI. The CDR3 contains 18 residues. V was clipped by 5 bases and J by 2 bases; unmatched bases: 9. CDR3 sequence reads: CASSRHRDRGQNTGELFF. As DNA, the CDR3 is TGTGCCAGCAGTCGTCACCGGGACAGGGGGCAAAACACCGGGGAGCTGTTTTTT.

This chain's CDR3 is CASSISGGRDQPQHF. The CDR3 DNA is TGTGCCAGTAGTATTTCAGGGGGGAGGGATCAGCCCCAGCATTTT. This rearrangement joins TRBV19 to TRBJ1-5, with 7 bases that match TRBD1. J lost 5 bases, V lost 3 bases, and 7 bases had no gene match. The germline V gene has CDR1 LNHDA and CDR2 SQIVND (reference sequence). This CDR3 region has 15 residues.

This clonotype showed up many times. This chain uses TRBV29-1 with TRBJ1-1; 7 bases are shared with TRBD1. There are 13 residues in the CDR3. V lost 4 bases to trimming and J lost 1 base; unmatched junction nucleotides: 3. Germline V gene lookup returns CDR1 SQVTM and CDR2 ANQGSEA. CDR3 loop: CSVVRQGNTEAFF. CDR3 DNA: TGCAGCGTTGTCCGACAGGGGAACACTGAAGCTTTCTTT.

This chain uses TRBV7-3 with TRBJ1-5; no definite D call. Germline values: CDR1 SGHTA, CDR2 FQGTGA. There are 13 residues in the CDR3. The V end lost 4 bases, the J end lost 7 bases, and 11 bases lay between the germline ends. In nucleotides, the CDR3 is TGTGCCAGCAGCTCGGGCTTGGGGCAGCCCCAGCATTTT. As protein: CASSSGLGQPQHF.

The chain is built from TRBV5-1 and TRBJ2-6; no definite D call. V lost 4 bases and J lost 4, with 18 bases in between. CDR1 and CDR2 from the germline V gene are SGHRS and YFSETQ. The length of the CDR3 is 17 residues. CDR3 coding DNA: TGCGCCAGCAGCCTAACGGCTTTAGGGTCCGGGGCCAACGTCCTGACTTTC. It encodes CASSLTALGSGANVLTF.